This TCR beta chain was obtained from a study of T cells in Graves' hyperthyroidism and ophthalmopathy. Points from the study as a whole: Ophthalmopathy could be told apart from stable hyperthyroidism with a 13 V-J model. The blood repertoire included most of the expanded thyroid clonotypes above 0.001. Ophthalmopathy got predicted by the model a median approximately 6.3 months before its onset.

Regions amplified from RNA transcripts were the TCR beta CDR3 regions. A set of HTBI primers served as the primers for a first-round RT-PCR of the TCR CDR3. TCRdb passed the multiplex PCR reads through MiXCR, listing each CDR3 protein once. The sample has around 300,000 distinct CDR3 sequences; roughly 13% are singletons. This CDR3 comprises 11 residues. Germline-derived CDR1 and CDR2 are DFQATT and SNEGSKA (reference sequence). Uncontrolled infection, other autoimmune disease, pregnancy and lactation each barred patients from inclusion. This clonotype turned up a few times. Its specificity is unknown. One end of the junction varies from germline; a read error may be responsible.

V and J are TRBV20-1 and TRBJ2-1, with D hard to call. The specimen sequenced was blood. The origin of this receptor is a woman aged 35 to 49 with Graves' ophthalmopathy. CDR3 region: CRASPGNEQFF. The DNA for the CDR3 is TGCAGAGCTAGTCCCGGAAATGAGCAGTTCTTC.